The present T cell receptor beta chain was sequenced within a study of OX40 agonist ivuxolimab in advanced cancers. Study-wide context: An agonistic human IgG2 monoclonal antibody against OX40 (CD134) was given.

In regard to this clone: The antigen is undetermined.

Study-wide points: By week 6 at 0.1 to 3.0 mg/kg, blood CD4+ and CD8+ T cells had expanded clonally. CD8+ T cells averaged more expanded clones than CD4+.

Profiled with immunoSEQ multiplex PCR; TCRdb holds only in-frame clones, not every one. The sample holds tens of thousands of clones, approximately 81% seen once. People who had autoimmune disease history or systemic immunosuppression were excluded. The CDR3 consists of 14 residues. Germline V gives CDR1 SEHNR, CDR2 FQNEAQ (reference sequence). Losses at the gene ends were 5 bases for V and 3 bases for J; bases not matched to a gene: 3. Sample: CD4+ or CD8+ T cells sorted from blood, taken in a trial of the OX40 agonist ivuxolimab. This sequence was found in an adult with an advanced solid tumor such as melanoma, head and neck, liver or kidney cancer. This chain uses TRBV7-9 with TRBJ1-1; TRBD1 agrees at 10 bases. The CDR3 DNA follows: TGTGCCAGCAGCACCGGACAGGGGGACACTGAAGCTTTCTTT. Translated, it gives CASSTGQGDTEAFF.